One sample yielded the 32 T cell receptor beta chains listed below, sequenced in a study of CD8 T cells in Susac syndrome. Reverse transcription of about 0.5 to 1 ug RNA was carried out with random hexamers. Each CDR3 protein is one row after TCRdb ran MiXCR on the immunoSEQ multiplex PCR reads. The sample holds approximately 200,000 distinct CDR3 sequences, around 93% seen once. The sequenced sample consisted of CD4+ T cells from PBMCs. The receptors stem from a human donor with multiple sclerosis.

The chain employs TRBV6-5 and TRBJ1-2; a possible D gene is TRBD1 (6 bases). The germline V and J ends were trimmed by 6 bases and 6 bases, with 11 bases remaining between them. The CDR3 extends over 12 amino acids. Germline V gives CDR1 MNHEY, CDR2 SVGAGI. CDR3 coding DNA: TGTGCCAGCAGCTCACAGGGAAATGGCTACACCTTC. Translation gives CASSSQGNGYTF.

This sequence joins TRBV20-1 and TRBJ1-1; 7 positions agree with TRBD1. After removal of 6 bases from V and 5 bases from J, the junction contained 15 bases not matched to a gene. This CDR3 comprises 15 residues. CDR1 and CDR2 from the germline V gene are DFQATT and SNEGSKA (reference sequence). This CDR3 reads CSAPVPTGLVTEAFF. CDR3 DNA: TGCAGTGCCCCTGTCCCGACAGGGTTGGTAACTGAAGCTTTCTTT.

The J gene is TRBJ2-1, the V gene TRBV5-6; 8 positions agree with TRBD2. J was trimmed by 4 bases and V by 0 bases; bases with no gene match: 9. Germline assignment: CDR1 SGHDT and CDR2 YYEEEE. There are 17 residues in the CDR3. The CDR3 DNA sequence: TGTGCCAGCAGCTTGGTCGTTAGCGGGGTGTTTTACAATGAGCAGTTCTTC. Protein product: CASSLVVSGVFYNEQFF.

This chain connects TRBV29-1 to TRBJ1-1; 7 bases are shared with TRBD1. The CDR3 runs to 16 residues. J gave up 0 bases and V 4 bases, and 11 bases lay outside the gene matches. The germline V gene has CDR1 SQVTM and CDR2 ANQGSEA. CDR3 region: CSVGPDRRLVNTEAFF. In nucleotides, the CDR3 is TGCAGCGTTGGACCGGACAGGCGCTTAGTGAACACTGAAGCTTTCTTT.

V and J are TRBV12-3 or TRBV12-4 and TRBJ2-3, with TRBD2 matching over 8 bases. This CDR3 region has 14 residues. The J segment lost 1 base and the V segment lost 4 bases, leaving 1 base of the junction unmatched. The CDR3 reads CASSSGGRTDTQYF. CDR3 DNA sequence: TGTGCCAGCAGTTCGGGGGGGCGCACAGATACGCAGTATTTT.

CDR3: CAWSTRGQGNQPQHF. CDR3 bases: TGTGCCTGGAGTACCAGGGGGCAAGGCAATCAGCCCCAGCATTTT. The chain uses TRBV30 and TRBJ1-5; 8 bases match TRBD1. V dropped 2 bases and J dropped 2; count of bases not matched to a gene: 5. Germline V gene sequence: CDR1 GTSNPN, CDR2 SVGIG (reference sequence). This CDR3 has 15 residues.

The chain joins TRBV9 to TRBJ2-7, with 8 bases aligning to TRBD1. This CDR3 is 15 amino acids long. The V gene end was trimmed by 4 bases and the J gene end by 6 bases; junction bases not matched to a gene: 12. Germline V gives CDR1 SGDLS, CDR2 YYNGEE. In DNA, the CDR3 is TGTGCCAGCAGCCCGCGGACAGGGTATATGTCCGAGCAGTACTTC. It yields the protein CASSPRTGYMSEQYF.

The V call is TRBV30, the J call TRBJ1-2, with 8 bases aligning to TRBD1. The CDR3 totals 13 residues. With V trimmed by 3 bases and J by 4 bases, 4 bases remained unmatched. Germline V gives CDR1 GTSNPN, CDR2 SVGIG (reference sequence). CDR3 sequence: CAWSADRVYGYTF. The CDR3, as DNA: TGTGCCTGGAGCGCGGACAGGGTCTATGGCTACACCTTC.

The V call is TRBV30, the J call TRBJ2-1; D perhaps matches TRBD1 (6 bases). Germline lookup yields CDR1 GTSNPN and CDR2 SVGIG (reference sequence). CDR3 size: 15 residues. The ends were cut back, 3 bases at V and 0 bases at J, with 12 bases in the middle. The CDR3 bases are TGTGCCTGGAGCCAGGGGTCGAGCTCCTACAATGAGCAGTTCTTC. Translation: CAWSQGSSSYNEQFF.

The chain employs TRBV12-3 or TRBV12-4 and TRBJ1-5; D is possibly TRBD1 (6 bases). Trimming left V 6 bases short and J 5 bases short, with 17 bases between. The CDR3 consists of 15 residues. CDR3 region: CASSPGGAGDQPQHF. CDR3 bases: TGTGCCAGCAGCCCCGGGGGGGCCGGTGATCAGCCCCAGCATTTT.

CDR3 nucleotides: TGTGCCAGCAGCTTAGACCCCGCCATGGAGACCCAGTACTTC. Translated: CASSLDPAMETQYF. The chain recombines TRBV7-9 with TRBJ2-5; D not certain. V was trimmed by 1 base and J by 5 bases, leaving 11 bases between them. The CDR3 length is 14 residues. The germline V gene has CDR1 SEHNR and CDR2 FQNEAQ (reference sequence).

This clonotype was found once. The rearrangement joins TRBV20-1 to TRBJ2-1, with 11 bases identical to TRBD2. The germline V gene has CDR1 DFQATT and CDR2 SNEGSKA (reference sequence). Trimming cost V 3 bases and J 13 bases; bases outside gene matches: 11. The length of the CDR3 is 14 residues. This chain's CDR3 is CSASGASGGKAQFF. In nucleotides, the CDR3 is TGCAGTGCTAGCGGGGCTAGCGGGGGGAAAGCCCAGTTCTTC.

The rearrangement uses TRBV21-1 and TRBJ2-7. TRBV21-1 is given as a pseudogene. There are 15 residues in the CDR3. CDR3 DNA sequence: TGTGCCAGCAGCAAAGAAACTGAACAGACTTACGAGCAGTACGTC. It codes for CASSKETEQTYEQYV.

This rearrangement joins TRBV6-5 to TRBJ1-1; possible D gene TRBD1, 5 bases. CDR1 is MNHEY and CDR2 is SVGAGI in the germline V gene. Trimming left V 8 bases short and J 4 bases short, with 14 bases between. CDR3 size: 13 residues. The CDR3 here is CASSGSQRTEAFF. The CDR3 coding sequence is TGTGCCAGCTCAGGGAGTCAACGCACTGAAGCTTTCTTT.

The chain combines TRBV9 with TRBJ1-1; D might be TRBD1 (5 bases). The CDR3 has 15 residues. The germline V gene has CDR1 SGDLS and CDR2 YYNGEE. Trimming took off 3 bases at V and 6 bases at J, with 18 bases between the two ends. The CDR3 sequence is CASSAPLTAGAEAFF. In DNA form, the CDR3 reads TGTGCCAGCAGCGCCCCCCTGACAGCTGGCGCTGAAGCTTTCTTT.

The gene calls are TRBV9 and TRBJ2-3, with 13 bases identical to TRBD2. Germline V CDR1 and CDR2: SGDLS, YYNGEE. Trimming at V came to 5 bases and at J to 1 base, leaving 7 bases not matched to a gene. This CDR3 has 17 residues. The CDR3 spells CASSPTSGGQGTDTQYF. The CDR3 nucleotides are TGTGCCAGCAGTCCGACTAGCGGGGGGCAGGGCACAGATACGCAGTATTTT.

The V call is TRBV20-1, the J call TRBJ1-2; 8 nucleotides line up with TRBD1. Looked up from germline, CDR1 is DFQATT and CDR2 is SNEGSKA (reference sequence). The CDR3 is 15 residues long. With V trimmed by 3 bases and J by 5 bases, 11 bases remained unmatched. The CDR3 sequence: CSASDTGTGGYGYTF. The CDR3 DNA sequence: TGCAGTGCTAGCGATACCGGGACAGGTGGATATGGCTACACCTTC.

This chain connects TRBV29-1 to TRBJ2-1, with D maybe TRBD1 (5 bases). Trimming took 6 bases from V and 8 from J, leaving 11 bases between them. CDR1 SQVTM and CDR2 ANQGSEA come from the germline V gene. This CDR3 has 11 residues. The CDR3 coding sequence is TGCAGCGTCGTACTCAGGGATGAGCAGTTCTTC. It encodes CSVVLRDEQFF.

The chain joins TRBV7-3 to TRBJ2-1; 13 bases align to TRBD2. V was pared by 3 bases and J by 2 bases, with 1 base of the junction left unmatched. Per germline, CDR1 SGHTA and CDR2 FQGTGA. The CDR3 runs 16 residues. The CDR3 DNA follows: TGTGCCAGCAGCTTCGGACTAGCGGGGGCCTACAATGAGCAGTTCTTC. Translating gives CASSFGLAGAYNEQFF.

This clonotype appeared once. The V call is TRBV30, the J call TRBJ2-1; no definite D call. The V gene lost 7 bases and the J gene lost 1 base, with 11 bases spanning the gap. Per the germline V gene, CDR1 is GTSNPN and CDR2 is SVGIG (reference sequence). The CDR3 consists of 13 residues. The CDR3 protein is CASSKPSYNEQFF. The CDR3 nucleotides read TGTGCCTCTTCGAAGCCTTCCTACAATGAGCAGTTCTTC.

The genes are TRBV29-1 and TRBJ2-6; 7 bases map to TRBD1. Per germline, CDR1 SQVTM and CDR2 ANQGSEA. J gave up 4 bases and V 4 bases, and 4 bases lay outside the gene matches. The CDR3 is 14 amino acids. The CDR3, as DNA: TGCAGCGTTGGAGGGGGCACGGGGGCCAACGTCCTGACTTTC. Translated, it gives CSVGGGTGANVLTF.

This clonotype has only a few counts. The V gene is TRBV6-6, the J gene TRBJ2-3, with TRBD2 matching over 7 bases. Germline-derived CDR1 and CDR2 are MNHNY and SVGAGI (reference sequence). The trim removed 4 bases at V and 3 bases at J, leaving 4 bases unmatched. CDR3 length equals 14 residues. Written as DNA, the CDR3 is TGTGCCAGCAGTTCCCCGGGAGGAACAGATACGCAGTATTTT. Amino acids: CASSSPGGTDTQYF.

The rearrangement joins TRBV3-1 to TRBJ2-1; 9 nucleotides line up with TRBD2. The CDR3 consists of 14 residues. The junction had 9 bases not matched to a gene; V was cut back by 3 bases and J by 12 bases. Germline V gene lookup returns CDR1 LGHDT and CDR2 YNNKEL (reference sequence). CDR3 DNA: TGTGCCAGCAGCCAGGATGCGGGGGGGCGTGGGCAGTTCTTC. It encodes CASSQDAGGRGQFF.

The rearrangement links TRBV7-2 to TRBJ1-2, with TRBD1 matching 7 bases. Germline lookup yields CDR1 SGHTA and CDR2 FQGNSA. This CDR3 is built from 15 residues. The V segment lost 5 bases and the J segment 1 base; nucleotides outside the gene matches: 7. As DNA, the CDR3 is TGTGCCAGCAGCACCCCAGGGGGGTATAACTATGGCTACACCTTC. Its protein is CASSTPGGYNYGYTF.

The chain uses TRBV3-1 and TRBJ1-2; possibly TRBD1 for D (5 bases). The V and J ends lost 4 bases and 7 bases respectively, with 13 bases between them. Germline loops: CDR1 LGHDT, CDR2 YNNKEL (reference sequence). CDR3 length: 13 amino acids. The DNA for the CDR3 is TGTGCCAGCAGCCCCGACAGCGTCAGTGGCTACACCTTC. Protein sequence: CASSPDSVSGYTF.

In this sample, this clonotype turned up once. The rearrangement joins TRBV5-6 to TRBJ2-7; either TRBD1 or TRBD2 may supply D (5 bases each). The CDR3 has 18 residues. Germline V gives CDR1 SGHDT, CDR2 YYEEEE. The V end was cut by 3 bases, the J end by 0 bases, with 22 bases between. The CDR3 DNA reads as TGTGCCAGCAGCTCCCCGGGGCGAGCCTGGACAAGCTCCTACGAGCAGTACTTC. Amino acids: CASSSPGRAWTSSYEQYF.

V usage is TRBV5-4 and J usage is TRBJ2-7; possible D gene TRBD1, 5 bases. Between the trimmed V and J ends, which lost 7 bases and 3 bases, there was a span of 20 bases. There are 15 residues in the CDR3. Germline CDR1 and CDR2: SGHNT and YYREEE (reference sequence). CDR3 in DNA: TGTGCCAGCCCCTGGGTGCGGACACTCCTCTACGAGCAGTACGTC. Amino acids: CASPWVRTLLYEQYV.

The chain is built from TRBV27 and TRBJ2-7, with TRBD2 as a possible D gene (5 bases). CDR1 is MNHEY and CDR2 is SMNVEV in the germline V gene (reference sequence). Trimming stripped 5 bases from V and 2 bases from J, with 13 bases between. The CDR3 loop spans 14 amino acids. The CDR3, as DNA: TGTGCCAGCAGTCCCTCTGGTAGCGCCTACGAGCAGTACGTC. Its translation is CASSPSGSAYEQYV.

The CDR3 sequence is CASSVRAIAGSSYNEQFF. DNA of the CDR3: TGTGCCAGCAGCGTAAGGGCAATAGCGGGGAGCTCCTACAATGAGCAGTTCTTC. The chain links TRBV9 to TRBJ2-1, with 8 bases identical to TRBD2. V lost 1 base to trimming and J lost 0 bases; unmatched junction nucleotides: 9. This CDR3 spans 18 amino acids. The germline V gene encodes CDR1 SGDLS and CDR2 YYNGEE.

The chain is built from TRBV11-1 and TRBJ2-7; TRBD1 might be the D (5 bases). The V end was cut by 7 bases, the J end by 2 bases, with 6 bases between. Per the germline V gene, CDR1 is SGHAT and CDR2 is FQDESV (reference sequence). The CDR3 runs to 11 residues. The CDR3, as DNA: TGTGCCAGCAAGGGGACCTACGAGCAGTACTTC. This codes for CASKGTYEQYF.

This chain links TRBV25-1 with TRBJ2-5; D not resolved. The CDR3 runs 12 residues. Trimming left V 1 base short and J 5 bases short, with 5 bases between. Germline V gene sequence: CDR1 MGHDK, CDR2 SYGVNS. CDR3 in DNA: TGTGCCAGCAGTGAATTTGGGGAGACCCAGTACTTC. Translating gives CASSEFGETQYF.

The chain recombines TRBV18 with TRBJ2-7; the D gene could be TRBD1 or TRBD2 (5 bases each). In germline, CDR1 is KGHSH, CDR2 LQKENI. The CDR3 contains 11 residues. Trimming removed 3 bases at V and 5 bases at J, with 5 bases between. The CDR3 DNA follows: TGTGCCAGCTCACCGGGGGACGAGCAGTACTTC. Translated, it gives CASSPGDEQYF.